The clone carrying this T cell receptor (beta chain) was counted ten times or more. Its matching antigen is unknown. Breast cancer patients provided tissue from their axillary draining lymph nodes. This record comes from a study of breast tumors, draining lymph nodes, adjacent tissues. Findings and limits, study-wide: Findings are consistent with lymph node origin and intratumoral expansion of most tumor T cells. Luminal-like breast cancer showed significantly greater tumor-nontumor repertoire similarity than basal-like breast cancer did. Tumor repertoires ranked between lymph nodes and nontumor tissue in diversity, with V and J gene preferences.

TCRdb passed the multiplex PCR reads through MiXCR, listing each CDR3 protein once. This sample has about 230,000 distinct CDR3 sequences, with approximately 29% found just once. The sequenced sample was axillary lymph node tissue. This receptor was taken from a female donor with breast cancer. Some clones in this sample may be carry-over from other donors' samples.

In nucleotides, the CDR3 is TGTGCCAGCAGCTTAGCCCGGATTCAAGAGACCCAGTACTTC. It encodes CASSLARIQETQYF. This sequence joins TRBV7-2 and TRBJ2-5; D is unclear. This CDR3 has 14 amino acids. CDR1 SGHTA and CDR2 FQGNSA come from the germline V gene. The germline V and J ends were trimmed by 0 bases and 2 bases, with 7 bases remaining between them.